A single sample gave rise to the 30 T cell receptor beta chains below, sequenced in a study of cytomegalovirus exposure and HLA in healthy donors. The PCR ran on 60 Vbeta and 13 Jbeta primers. Produced via immunoSEQ multiplex PCR; TCRdb's table is partial and in-frame only. The sample carries some 150,000 clones, roughly 78% recorded once. The sequencing input was PBMCs. Receptor source: a man in his thirties or forties in good health and CMV-seronegative.

The CDR3 nucleotides are TGTGCCAGCAGCGTAGGCGGGTCGAAGAACTACGAGCAGTACTTC. Protein product: CASSVGGSKNYEQYF. This chain links TRBV9 with TRBJ2-7, with D tentatively TRBD2 (5 bases). There are 15 residues in the CDR3. The V gene's germline CDR1 is SGDLS and CDR2 YYNGEE. V was pared by 0 bases and J by 3 bases, with 13 bases between. Drawing the rest from reference TRBV9 and TRBJ2-7, the complete variable domain is DSGVTQTPKHLITATGQRVTLRCSPRSGDLSVYWYQQSLDQGLQFLIQYYNGEERAKGNILERFSAQQFPDLHSELNLSSLELGDSALYFCASSVGGSKNYEQYFGPGTRLTVT.

The chain is built from TRBV19 and TRBJ1-1; 7 bases line up with TRBD1. CDR1 is LNHDA, CDR2 SQIVND, per germline (reference sequence). V lost 6 bases, J lost 4 bases, and 11 bases stayed unmatched. The CDR3 is 15 residues long. The CDR3 DNA is TGTGCCAGTAGCCGCCCAAACAGGGGAGGCACTGAAGCTTTCTTT. Translation gives CASSRPNRGGTEAFF.

This clone showed up just a few times. V is TRBV5-1 and J is TRBJ2-7, with D possibly matching TRBD1 (6 bases). Germline V gene sequence: CDR1 SGHRS, CDR2 YFSETQ. The CDR3 is 14 amino acids. Trimming shortened V by 3 bases and J by 2 bases, and 12 bases separated the two germline ends. CDR3: CASSSVGQTYEQYF. CDR3 sequence (DNA): TGCGCCAGCAGCTCTGTTGGACAGACCTACGAGCAGTACTTC.

This sequence joins TRBV5-6 and TRBJ2-7; D is possibly TRBD2 (6 bases). Germline V CDR1 and CDR2: SGHDT, YYEEEE. This CDR3 is built from 15 residues. V lost 0 bases and J 4 bases, leaving 14 bases between the germline ends. CDR3 DNA: TGTGCCAGCAGCTTGGGTCCAGCGGGCCCTTACGAGCAGTACTTC. This codes for CASSLGPAGPYEQYF.

This chain uses TRBV15 with TRBJ2-7; no clear D gene. CDR1 is LNHNV and CDR2 is YYDKDF in the germline V gene (reference sequence). The V end was cut by 3 bases, the J end by 7 bases, with 10 bases between. The CDR3 contains 12 residues. The CDR3 spells CATSSSLGEQYF. In DNA, the CDR3 is TGTGCCACCAGCAGTAGCCTGGGTGAGCAGTACTTC.

A few counts support this clone. The V and J genes are TRBV18 and TRBJ2-7, with D possibly being TRBD2 (5 bases). Deletions cut 2 bases from V and 9 bases from J, with 20 bases between. CDR3 length: 15 residues. The germline V gene has CDR1 KGHSH and CDR2 LQKENI. CDR3 in DNA: TGTGCCAGCTCACCATTAGCACGGACTGAAGGTGGGCAGTACTTC. Translated: CASSPLARTEGGQYF.

This chain connects TRBV6-5 to TRBJ2-7, with a weak D call TRBD2 (7 bases). The CDR3 consists of 15 residues. Trimming shortened V by 3 bases and J by 4 bases, and 16 bases separated the two germline ends. The germline gives CDR1 MNHEY, CDR2 SVGAGI. CDR3 amino acids: CASSYEGGGAYEQYF. The CDR3 bases are TGTGCCAGCAGTTATGAGGGAGGGGGGGCGTACGAGCAGTACTTC.

This clone appeared a few times. The gene calls are TRBV27 and TRBJ2-7, with 15 bases fitting TRBD2. CDR1 and CDR2 from the germline V gene are MNHEY and SMNVEV (reference sequence). The CDR3 is 17 residues long. V lost 6 bases and J lost 1; bases outside the gene matches: 7. In nucleotides, the CDR3 is TGTGCCAGCAGCCCGGGACTAGCGGGAGGAGTGTCCTACGAGCAGTACTTC. This encodes CASSPGLAGGVSYEQYF.

With regard to this clone: The junction and the germline gene differ at one end; a read error may be behind it. The chain uses TRBV6-5 and TRBJ1-2, with TRBD1 as a possible D gene (6 bases). This CDR3 is built from 14 residues. Germline CDR1 and CDR2: MNHEY and SVGAGI. CDR3 loop: CATVNLGQNYGYPF. CDR3 coding DNA: TGTGCCACAGTGAACCTCGGACAGAACTATGGCTACCCCTTC.

This clone was counted only a few times. This sample includes further DNA sequences coding for the same CDR3. The rearrangement uses TRBV5-1 and TRBJ1-1; D might be TRBD1 (5 bases). Between the trimmed V and J ends, which lost 3 bases and 5 bases, there was a span of 11 bases. CDR1 and CDR2 (germline): SGHRS, YFSETQ. The length of the CDR3 is 13 residues. The CDR3 loop is CASSSGGGTEAFF. The CDR3 nucleotides are TGCGCCAGCAGCTCCGGCGGGGGAACTGAAGCTTTCTTT.

The CDR3 sequence is CASSTRTGDSNQPQHF. As DNA, the CDR3 is TGTGCCAGCAGCACGCGGACAGGGGATAGCAATCAGCCCCAGCATTTT. The chain carries TRBV7-8 and TRBJ1-5, with 9 bases aligning to TRBD1. After removal of 5 bases from V and 0 bases from J, the junction contained 5 bases not matched to a gene. The CDR3 consists of 16 residues. Germline V lookup: CDR1 SGHVS, CDR2 FQNEAQ.

This clone has more than one count but fewer than ten. The V call is TRBV6-4, the J call TRBJ2-1; 12 bases map to TRBD1. The CDR3 has 14 amino acids. Trimming took 4 bases from V and 8 from J; bases not matched to a gene: 3. Germline V gene data show CDR1 as MRHNA and CDR2 as SNTAGT. In DNA, the CDR3 is TGTGCCAGCAGTGGTGGGACAGGGGGCGATGAGCAGTTCTTC. It yields the protein CASSGGTGGDEQFF.

J is TRBJ2-7 and V is TRBV2; 11 bases align to TRBD1. CDR3 length: 17 amino acids. Germline CDR1 is SNHLY and CDR2 is FYNNEI. The trim removed 5 bases at V and 3 bases at J, leaving 12 bases unmatched. The CDR3: CASSNSWRGQGGYEQYF. DNA of the CDR3: TGTGCCAGCAGTAACTCTTGGAGGGGACAGGGGGGCTACGAGCAGTACTTC.

The CDR3 DNA reads TGTGCCAGCAGCTCTACGGACAGGGGGCGAGGCTACACCTTC. It yields the protein CASSSTDRGRGYTF. The chain is built from TRBV7-3 and TRBJ1-2; 11 positions match TRBD1. There are 14 residues in the CDR3. J lost 8 bases, V lost 4 bases, and 6 bases had no gene match. Looked up from germline, CDR1 is SGHTA and CDR2 is FQGTGA.

The chain is built from TRBV19 and TRBJ2-1, with 9 bases matching TRBD2. CDR1 is LNHDA and CDR2 is SQIVND in the germline V gene (reference sequence). The CDR3 has 19 residues. The junction had 20 bases not matched to a gene; V was cut back by 6 bases and J by 5 bases. CDR3 nucleotides: TGTGCCAGTAGCCCTCGCGGGCTAGCGGGGAGCTTTAAGGACAATGAGCAGTTCTTC. It specifies CASSPRGLAGSFKDNEQFF.

The V and J genes are TRBV7-3 and TRBJ2-2; D is uncertain. This CDR3 comprises 14 residues. Trimming took 1 base from V and 2 from J, leaving 5 bases between them. Germline assignment: CDR1 SGHTA and CDR2 FQGTGA. The CDR3 DNA reads TGTGCCAGCAGCTTAAGCTACAACACCGGGGAGCTGTTTTTT. As protein: CASSLSYNTGELFF.

V gene TRBV12-5 combines with J gene TRBJ1-5; 7 nucleotides match TRBD1. Looked up from germline, CDR1 is LGHNT and CDR2 is FRNRAP. V trimming: 7 bases; J trimming: 1 base; junction bases outside the gene matches: 4. This CDR3 has 14 residues. CDR3 in amino acids: CASAPGGSNQPQHF. CDR3 DNA sequence: TGTGCTAGTGCCCCAGGGGGAAGCAATCAGCCCCAGCATTTT.

This clone occurred once. This sequence joins TRBV6-1 and TRBJ2-3; 10 bases are a match to TRBD1. CDR3 length: 16 amino acids. Trimming took 5 bases from V and 2 from J; bases not matched to a gene: 7. Germline assignment: CDR1 MNHNS and CDR2 SASEGT. The CDR3 DNA reads TGTGCCAGCAGTCAAGGACAGGGGGGAATCACAGATACGCAGTATTTT. It yields the protein CASSQGQGGITDTQYF.

V is TRBV4-1 and J is TRBJ2-7, with 8 bases identical to TRBD1. Germline V gene data show CDR1 as MGHRA and CDR2 as YSYEKL. This CDR3 has 15 residues. J gave up 6 bases and V 4 bases, and 11 bases lay outside the gene matches. DNA for the CDR3: TGCGCCAGCAGCCCATCGGGGCAGGGGGCAGGCGAGCAGTACTTC. This sequence encodes CASSPSGQGAGEQYF.

This rearrangement joins TRBV2 to TRBJ1-4; the match to TRBD1 covers 10 bases. In germline, CDR1 is SNHLY, CDR2 FYNNEI. The CDR3 sequence is 14 residues long. Germline trimming cut 6 bases from V and 10 bases from J; bases unmatched to any gene: 8. CDR3 sequence: CASRSGGQGRKLFF. CDR3 nucleotide sequence: TGTGCCAGCAGATCCGGGGGACAGGGGCGAAAACTGTTTTTT.

V gene TRBV6-6 combines with J gene TRBJ2-6; unclear D gene. This CDR3 comprises 16 residues. Germline V gene lookup returns CDR1 MNHNY and CDR2 SVGAGI (reference sequence). With 6 bases removed from V and 4 bases from J, the gap between germline ends came to 16 bases. The DNA for the CDR3 is TGTGCCAGCAGCACCCGCCTCGCGTGGGGGGCCAACGTCCTGACTTTC. Its translation: CASSTRLAWGANVLTF.

V is TRBV13 and J is TRBJ2-3; 8 bases map to TRBD1. Looked up from germline, CDR1 is PRHDT and CDR2 is FYEKMQ (reference sequence). V trimming: 6 bases; J trimming: 4 bases; junction bases outside the gene matches: 6. CDR3 length: 14 residues. CDR3 coding DNA: TGTGCCAGCAGTTTGGACAGGGTACCAGATACGCAGTATTTT. Its translation is CASSLDRVPDTQYF.

This chain joins TRBV27 and TRBJ1-6, with 7 bases identical to TRBD1. Germline CDR1 is MNHEY and CDR2 is SMNVEV (reference sequence). This CDR3 is 14 amino acids long. Unmatched junction bases numbered 8, after V lost 6 bases and J lost 9 bases. CDR3 DNA: TGTGCCAGCAGCTCCCATGACAGGGTTTCACCCCTCCACTTT. This translates into CASSSHDRVSPLHF.

The chain combines TRBV6-1 with TRBJ2-5, with 10 nucleotides matching TRBD1. This CDR3 contains 16 residues. Germline CDR1 MNHNS, CDR2 SASEGT. With V trimmed by 2 bases and J by 2 bases, 5 bases remained unmatched. The CDR3 reads CASSELGQGYQETQYF. The CDR3 coding sequence is TGTGCCAGCAGTGAATTGGGACAGGGGTATCAAGAGACCCAGTACTTC.

V and J are TRBV6-4 and TRBJ2-7; maybe TRBD1 (6 bases). CDR3 length: 14 amino acids. V shed 5 bases and J shed 2 bases, with 13 bases lying between them. Germline CDR1 is MRHNA and CDR2 is SNTAGT. The CDR3 sequence: CASSKKPGAYEQYF. CDR3 DNA: TGTGCCAGCAGTAAGAAACCAGGGGCCTACGAGCAGTACTTC.

The count of this clone is one. The chain joins TRBV6-1 to TRBJ2-7, with 8 bases fitting TRBD2. The CDR3 runs 16 residues. CDR1 is MNHNS and CDR2 is SASEGT in the germline V gene. J was trimmed by 0 bases and V by 4 bases; bases with no gene match: 8. CDR3 DNA: TGTGCCAGCAGTGGGGGTAGCGGGACTACCTCCTACGAGCAGTACTTC. Its translation is CASSGGSGTTSYEQYF.

This chain links TRBV27 with TRBJ1-1, with D maybe TRBD1 (5 bases). This CDR3 is built from 14 residues. Trimming shortened V by 0 bases and J by 5 bases, and 10 bases separated the two germline ends. Germline V lookup: CDR1 MNHEY, CDR2 SMNVEV (reference sequence). The CDR3 is CASSLSGGNTEAFF. CDR3 DNA sequence: TGTGCCAGCAGTTTATCGGGGGGGAATACTGAAGCTTTCTTT.

The rearrangement links TRBV6-5 to TRBJ2-2; tentatively, D is TRBD1 (5 bases). Looked up from germline, CDR1 is MNHEY and CDR2 is SVGAGI. Trimming shortened V by 6 bases and J by 8 bases, and 16 bases separated the two germline ends. The CDR3 has 14 amino acids. CDR3 amino acids: CASSSLQRTGELFF. The DNA for the CDR3 is TGTGCCAGCAGCTCCCTTCAGAGGACAGGGGAGCTGTTTTTT.

The rearrangement joins TRBV2 to TRBJ2-3, with D perhaps matching TRBD1 (6 bases). CDR3 size: 15 residues. The germline V gene has CDR1 SNHLY and CDR2 FYNNEI. The V gene lost 5 bases and the J gene lost 4 bases, with 16 bases spanning the gap. Here the CDR3 reads CASSKDRRAPDTQYF. Here the CDR3 DNA reads TGTGCCAGCAGTAAGGACAGACGAGCACCAGATACGCAGTATTTT.

The chain combines TRBV28 with TRBJ2-7, with 12 bases that match TRBD2. The germline V gene has CDR1 MDHEN and CDR2 SYDVKM. V trimming: 6 bases; J trimming: 6 bases; junction bases outside the gene matches: 6. The CDR3 spans 14 residues. CDR3 bases: TGTGCCAGCAGGAAAAGACTAGCGGGGGCCGAGCAGTACTTC. Its protein is CASRKRLAGAEQYF.